This T cell receptor (beta chain) was captured in a study of blood T cell repertoires in COVID-19. Per the germline V gene, CDR1 is SGHRS and CDR2 is YFSETQ. The V and J ends lost 4 bases and 1 base, in that order; junction bases with no gene match: 4. CDR3 size: 17 residues. TCRdb's copy holds only in-frame clones and misses some; the assay was immunoSEQ multiplex PCR. The repertoire holds 330,000 or so clones, roughly 84% seen once, with 2.5% to 3% in the top ten. Material: PBMCs or T cells enriched from blood (not recorded which). The clonotype originates from a young woman who had recovered from COVID-19. The chain uses TRBV5-1 and TRBJ2-1, with 14 bases lining up with TRBD2. The CDR3 reads CASSTGTSGGSYNEQFF. CDR3 bases: TGCGCCAGCAGCACAGGGACTAGCGGGGGTTCCTACAATGAGCAGTTCTTC.